The entry below gives a single TCR beta chain sequence along with its context. The data derive from a study of blood T cell repertoires in COVID-19. Background on the study: Sample material is recorded as cDNA or gDNA derived from T cells, B-cell-depleted T cells, or PBMCs.

Across about two dozen US areas, participants ranged in age from about 18 to 90 years. Germline CDR1 is MNHEY and CDR2 is SVGAGI. Trimming removed 0 bases from V and 0 bases from J, with 7 bases in between. The CDR3 loop spans 15 amino acids. Measured with immunoSEQ multiplex PCR; TCRdb has only the in-frame clones, and not every one. The table records about 210,000 clones, 80% of them present only once. The chain uses TRBV6-5 and TRBJ2-3; D not certain. The sequence was obtained from a man between 25 and 39 years old with acute COVID-19. Sequences were obtained from PBMCs or T cells enriched from blood (not recorded which). In nucleotides, the CDR3 is TGTGCCAGCAGTTACTCCACAGCTAGCACAGATACGCAGTATTTT. This translates into CASSYSTASTDTQYF.